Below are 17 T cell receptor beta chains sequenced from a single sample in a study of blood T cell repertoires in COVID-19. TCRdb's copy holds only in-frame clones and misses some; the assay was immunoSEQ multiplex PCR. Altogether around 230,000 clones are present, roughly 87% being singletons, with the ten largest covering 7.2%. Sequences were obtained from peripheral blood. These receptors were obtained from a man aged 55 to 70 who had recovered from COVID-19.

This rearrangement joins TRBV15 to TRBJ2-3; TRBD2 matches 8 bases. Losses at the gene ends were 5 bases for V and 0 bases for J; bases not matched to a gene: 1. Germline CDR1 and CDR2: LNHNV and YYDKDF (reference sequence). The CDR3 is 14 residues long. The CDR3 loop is CATSLAGSTDTQYF. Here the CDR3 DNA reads TGTGCCACCAGCTTAGCGGGGAGCACAGATACGCAGTATTTT.

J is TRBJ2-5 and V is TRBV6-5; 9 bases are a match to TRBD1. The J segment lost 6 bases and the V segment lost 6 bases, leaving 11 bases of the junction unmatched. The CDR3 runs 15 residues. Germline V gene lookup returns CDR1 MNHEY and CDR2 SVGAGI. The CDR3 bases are TGTGCCAGCAGCCAAGATACAGGGGGCGCGAAGACCCAGTACTTC. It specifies CASSQDTGGAKTQYF.

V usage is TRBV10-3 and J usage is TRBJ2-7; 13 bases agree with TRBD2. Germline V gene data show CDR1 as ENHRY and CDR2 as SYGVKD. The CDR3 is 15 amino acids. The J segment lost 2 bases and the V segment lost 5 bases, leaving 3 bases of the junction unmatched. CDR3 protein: CAISKGTSGAYEQYF. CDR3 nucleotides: TGTGCCATCAGTAAAGGGACTAGCGGGGCCTACGAGCAGTACTTC.

The CDR3 here is CASSKDTGVSNQPQHF. CDR3 DNA sequence: TGTGCCAGTAGTAAGGACACAGGGGTCAGCAATCAGCCCCAGCATTTT. The chain couples TRBV19 to TRBJ1-5; 7 nucleotides agree with TRBD1. The germline V gene has CDR1 LNHDA and CDR2 SQIVND (reference sequence). There are 16 residues in the CDR3. Unmatched junction bases numbered 7, after V lost 4 bases and J lost 1 base.

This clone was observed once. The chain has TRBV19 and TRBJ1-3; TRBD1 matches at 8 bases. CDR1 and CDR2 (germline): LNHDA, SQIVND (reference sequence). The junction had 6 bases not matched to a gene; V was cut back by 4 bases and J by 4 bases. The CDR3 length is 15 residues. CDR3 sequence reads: CASSTQGALGNTIYF. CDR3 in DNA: TGTGCCAGTAGTACGCAGGGGGCTCTCGGAAACACCATATATTTT.

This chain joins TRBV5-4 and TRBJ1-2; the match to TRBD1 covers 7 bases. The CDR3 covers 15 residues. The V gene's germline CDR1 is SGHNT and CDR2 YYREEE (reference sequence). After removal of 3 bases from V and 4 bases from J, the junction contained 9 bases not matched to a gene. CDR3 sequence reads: CASSSPGQRTYGYTF. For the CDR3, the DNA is TGTGCCAGCAGCTCGCCGGGACAGCGGACCTATGGCTACACCTTC.

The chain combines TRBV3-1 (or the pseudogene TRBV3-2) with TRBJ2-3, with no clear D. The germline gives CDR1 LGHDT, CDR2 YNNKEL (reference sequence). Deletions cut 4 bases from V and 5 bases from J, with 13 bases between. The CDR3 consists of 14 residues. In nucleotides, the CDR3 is TGTGCCAGCAGCCGCGGCAGAGTTCTAGATACGCAGTATTTT. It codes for CASSRGRVLDTQYF.

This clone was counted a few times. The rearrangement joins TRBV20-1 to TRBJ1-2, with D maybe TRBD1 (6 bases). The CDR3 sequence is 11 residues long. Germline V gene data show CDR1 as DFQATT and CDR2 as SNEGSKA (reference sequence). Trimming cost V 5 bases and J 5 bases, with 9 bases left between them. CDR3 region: CSALQGYGYTF. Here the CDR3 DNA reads TGCAGTGCTTTACAGGGTTATGGCTACACCTTC.

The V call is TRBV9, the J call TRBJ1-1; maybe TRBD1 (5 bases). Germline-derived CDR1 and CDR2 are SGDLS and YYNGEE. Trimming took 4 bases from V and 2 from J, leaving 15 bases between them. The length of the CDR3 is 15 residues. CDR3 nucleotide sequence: TGTGCCAGCAGCCCGACGACAGCCACAAACACTGAAGCTTTCTTT. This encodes CASSPTTATNTEAFF.

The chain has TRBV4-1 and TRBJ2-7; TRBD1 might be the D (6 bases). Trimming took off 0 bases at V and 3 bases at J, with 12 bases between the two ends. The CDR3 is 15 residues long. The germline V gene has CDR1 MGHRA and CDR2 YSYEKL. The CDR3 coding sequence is TGCGCCAGCAGCCAAGAAGGGCCAGGGGACTACGAGCAGTACTTC. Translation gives CASSQEGPGDYEQYF.

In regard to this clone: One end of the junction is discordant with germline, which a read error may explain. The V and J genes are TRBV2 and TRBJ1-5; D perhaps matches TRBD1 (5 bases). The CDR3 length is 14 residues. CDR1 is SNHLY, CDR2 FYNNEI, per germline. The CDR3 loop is CTSGSGQGDQPQHF. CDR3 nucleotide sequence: TGTACCAGCGGGTCTGGGCAGGGTGATCAGCCCCAGCATTTT.

The CDR3 spells CASSAQGQRSYNEQFF. In DNA form, the CDR3 reads TGTGCCAGTAGTGCCCAGGGACAGAGGTCCTACAATGAGCAGTTCTTC. J is TRBJ2-1 and V is TRBV19; the match to TRBD1 covers 7 bases. The ends lost 5 bases at V and 1 base at J; junction bases unmatched: 8. There are 16 residues in the CDR3. Germline assignment: CDR1 LNHDA and CDR2 SQIVND (reference sequence).

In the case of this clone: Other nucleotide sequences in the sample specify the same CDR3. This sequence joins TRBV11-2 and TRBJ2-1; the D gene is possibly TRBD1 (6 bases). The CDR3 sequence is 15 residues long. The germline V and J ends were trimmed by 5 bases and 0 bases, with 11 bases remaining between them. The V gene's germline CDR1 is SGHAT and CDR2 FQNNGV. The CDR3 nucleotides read TGTGCCAGCAGCCAGAGGGGGAGCTCCTACAATGAGCAGTTCTTC. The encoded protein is CASSQRGSSYNEQFF. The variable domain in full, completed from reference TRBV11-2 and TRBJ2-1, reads EAGVAQSPRYKIIEKRQSVAFWCNPISGHATLYWYQQILGQGPKLLIQFQNNGVVDDSQLPKDRFSAERLKGVDSTLKIQPAKLEDSAVYLCASSQRGSSYNEQFFGPGTRLTVL.

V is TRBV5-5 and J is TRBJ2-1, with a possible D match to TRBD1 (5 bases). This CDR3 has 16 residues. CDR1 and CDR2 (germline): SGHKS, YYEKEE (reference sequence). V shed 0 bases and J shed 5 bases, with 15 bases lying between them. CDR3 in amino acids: CASSLGTFPTNNEQFF. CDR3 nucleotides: TGTGCCAGCAGCTTGGGGACATTCCCCACCAACAATGAGCAGTTCTTC.

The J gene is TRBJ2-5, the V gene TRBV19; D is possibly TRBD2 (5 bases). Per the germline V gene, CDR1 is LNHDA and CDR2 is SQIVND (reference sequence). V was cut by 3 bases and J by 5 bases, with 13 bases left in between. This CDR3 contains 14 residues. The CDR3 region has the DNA TGTGCCAGTAGTATGCCACTAGAGCTGGAGACCCAGTACTTC. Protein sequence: CASSMPLELETQYF. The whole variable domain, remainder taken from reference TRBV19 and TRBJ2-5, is DGGITQSPKYLFRKEGQNVTLSCEQNLNHDAMYWYRQDPGQGLRLIYYSQIVNDFQKGDIAEGYSVSREKKESFPLTVTSAQKNPTAFYLCASSMPLELETQYFGPGTRLLVL.

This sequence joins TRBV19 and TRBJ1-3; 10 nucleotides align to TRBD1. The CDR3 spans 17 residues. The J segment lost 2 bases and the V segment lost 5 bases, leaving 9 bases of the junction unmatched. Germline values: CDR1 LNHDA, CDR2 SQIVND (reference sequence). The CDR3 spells CASSPRDRGSTGNTIYF. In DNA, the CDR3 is TGTGCCAGTAGTCCCCGGGACAGGGGATCAACTGGAAACACCATATATTTT.

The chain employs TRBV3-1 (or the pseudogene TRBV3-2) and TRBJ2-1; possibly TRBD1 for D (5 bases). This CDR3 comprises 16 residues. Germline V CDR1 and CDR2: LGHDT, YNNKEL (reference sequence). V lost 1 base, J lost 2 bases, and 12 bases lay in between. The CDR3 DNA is TGTGCCAGCAGCCAAGTTTCCAGGGAACCCTACAATGAGCAGTTCTTC. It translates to CASSQVSREPYNEQFF.